Listed here are 9 T cell receptor beta chains from one sample, sequenced in a study of blood T cell repertoires in COVID-19. Some clones are missing from TCRdb's copy, which holds only in-frame ones; the method was immunoSEQ multiplex PCR. The sample consists of 240,000 or so clones, roughly 80% of them appearing once. Sample: peripheral blood. These receptors originate from a woman in her sixties with active or convalescent COVID-19.

The V and J genes are TRBV5-1 and TRBJ2-5; D is possibly TRBD2 (6 bases). V was clipped by 2 bases and J by 5 bases, with 22 bases between them. Germline V CDR1 and CDR2: SGHRS, YFSETQ. The CDR3 extends over 17 amino acids. DNA for the CDR3: TGCGCCAGCAGCTTATCCGGGACTTCCAAGATTCGGGAGACCCAGTACTTC. The encoded protein is CASSLSGTSKIRETQYF. Together with reference TRBV5-1 and TRBJ2-5, the CDR3 gives the full variable domain: KAGVTQTPRYLIKTRGQQVTLSCSPISGHRSVSWYQQTPGQGLQFLFEYFSETQRNKGNFPGRFSGRQFSNSRSEMNVSTLELGDSALYLCASSLSGTSKIRETQYFGPGTRLLVL.

The chain recombines TRBV14 with TRBJ1-2, with D perhaps matching TRBD1 (6 bases). There are 14 residues in the CDR3. Germline values: CDR1 SGHDN, CDR2 FVKESK. V was pared by 8 bases and J by 2 bases, with 15 bases between. The CDR3, as DNA: TGTGCCAGCGGTTCCATGGACAGCAACTATGGCTACACCTTC. Encoded protein: CASGSMDSNYGYTF.

The rearrangement joins TRBV21-1 to TRBJ2-1; no check of the table's D call, TRBD1, against the DNA was made. TRBV21-1 counts as a pseudogene. The CDR3 has 16 residues. The CDR3 DNA follows: TGTGCCAGCAGCAAGGTTCAGGGGGGACCGTACAATGAGCAGTTCTTC. It encodes CASSKVQGGPYNEQFF.

The V and J genes are TRBV7-2 and TRBJ2-5; possibly TRBD1 for D (6 bases). The CDR3 consists of 17 residues. Per germline, CDR1 SGHTA and CDR2 FQGNSA. The ends were cut back, 5 bases at V and 1 base at J, with 20 bases in the middle. This CDR3 reads CASSPRGYSQTQETQYF. CDR3 in DNA: TGTGCCAGCAGCCCAAGGGGGTATAGCCAGACCCAAGAGACCCAGTACTTC.

The chain couples TRBV5-4 to TRBJ2-5; 9 bases are a match to TRBD2. Per the germline V gene, CDR1 is SGHNT and CDR2 is YYREEE (reference sequence). The V segment lost 4 bases and the J segment 5 bases; nucleotides outside the gene matches: 12. The CDR3 consists of 16 residues. The CDR3 DNA is TGTGCCAGCAGCCCTGCGGGGGGGAACCTCCGGGAGACCCAGTACTTC. This encodes CASSPAGGNLRETQYF.

DNA for the CDR3: TGCGCCAGCAGCCAAGTGGGGGGGGGCCTCTCTACCTACGAGCAGTACTTC. It specifies CASSQVGGGLSTYEQYF. J is TRBJ2-7 and V is TRBV4-1, with D possibly matching TRBD2 (7 bases). The germline V and J ends were trimmed by 1 base and 2 bases, with 18 bases remaining between them. This CDR3 has 17 amino acids. Germline V gene lookup returns CDR1 MGHRA and CDR2 YSYEKL.

The chain has TRBV27 and TRBJ2-3; D possibly corresponds to TRBD1 (5 bases). Germline lookup yields CDR1 MNHEY and CDR2 SMNVEV (reference sequence). Deletions cut 1 base from V and 3 bases from J, with 14 bases between. The CDR3 contains 16 residues. The DNA for the CDR3 is TGTGCCAGCAGTTTATTGACAGCTCAAAGGACAGATACGCAGTATTTT. It translates to CASSLLTAQRTDTQYF.

The DNA of the CDR3 is TGTGCCAGCAGCTTTAATGGGCGAACTGAAGCTTTCTTT. Amino acid sequence: CASSFNGRTEAFF. The chain joins TRBV11-1 to TRBJ1-1; D gene uncertain. Germline loops: CDR1 SGHAT, CDR2 FQDESV (reference sequence). The CDR3 sequence is 13 residues long. The germline V and J ends were trimmed by 3 bases and 5 bases, with 10 bases remaining between them.

The gene calls are TRBV6-5 and TRBJ2-3; perhaps TRBD2 as D (5 bases). Germline V gene data show CDR1 as MNHEY and CDR2 as SVGAGI. The ends were cut back, 3 bases at V and 2 bases at J, with 9 bases in the middle. The CDR3 has 14 amino acids. CDR3 DNA: TGTGCCAGCAGTTATGCGGGCACCACAGATACGCAGTATTTT. The encoded protein is CASSYAGTTDTQYF.